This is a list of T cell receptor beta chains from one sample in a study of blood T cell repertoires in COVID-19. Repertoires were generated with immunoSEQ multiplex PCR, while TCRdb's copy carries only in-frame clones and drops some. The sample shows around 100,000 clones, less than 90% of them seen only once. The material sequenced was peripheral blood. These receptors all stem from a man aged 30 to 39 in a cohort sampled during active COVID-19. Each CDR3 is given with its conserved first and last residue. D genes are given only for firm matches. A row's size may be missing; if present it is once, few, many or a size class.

DNA: TGTGCCTGGAAGGTGGGGGGGGTACTCTACGAGCAGTACTTC
CDR3: CAWKVGGVLYEQYF
size: .
V: TRBV30
D: TRBD2
J: TRBJ2-7

DNA: TGTGCCAGCAGACAGGACCTCATTATGATAGCTTTCTTT
CDR3: CASRQDLIMIAFF
size: .
V: TRBV6-5
D: .
J: TRBJ1-1

DNA: TGTGCCAGCAGCCAAGAGGTCGAGACTAGCTACACCGGGGAGCTGTTTTTT
CDR3: CASSQEVETSYTGELFF
size: .
V: TRBV14
D: TRBD2
J: TRBJ2-2

DNA: TGTGCCAGCAGCCAAACGACTGGCCTCCGGACCCAGTACTTC
CDR3: CASSQTTGLRTQYF
size: .
V: TRBV3-1/TRBV3-2
D: .
J: TRBJ2-5

DNA: TGTGCCAGCAGTGGTCGGACAGGGGTTGGTGGCTACACCTTC
CDR3: CASSGRTGVGGYTF
size: .
V: TRBV27
D: TRBD1
J: TRBJ1-2

DNA: TGTGCCACCAGTGATCGGACAGGGGGGAATCAGCCCCAGCATTTT
CDR3: CATSDRTGGNQPQHF
size: .
V: TRBV24-1
D: TRBD1
J: TRBJ1-5

DNA: TGTGCCAGCAGCTTATTGAGGGTTTCTTCCGGGGAGCTGTTTTTT
CDR3: CASSLLRVSSGELFF
size: .
V: TRBV7-2
D: .
J: TRBJ2-2

DNA: TGTGCCAGCAGTTCGGTGGCCGGGGAGCTGTTTTTT
CDR3: CASSSVAGELFF
size: once
V: TRBV6-5
D: .
J: TRBJ2-2

DNA: TGTGCCAGCAGACTTAGGGGAATAGGCTACGAGCAGTACTTC
CDR3: CASRLRGIGYEQYF
size: .
V: TRBV6-5
D: .
J: TRBJ2-7

DNA: TGTGCCAGCAGCGTAGGGACTAGCGGGGGCATACAAGAGACCCAGTACTTC
CDR3: CASSVGTSGGIQETQYF
size: .
V: TRBV9
D: TRBD2
J: TRBJ2-5

DNA: TGTGCCAGCAGGACCCACCGACCTCAGGGGGCGCGGACCGGGGAGCTGTTTTTT
CDR3: CASRTHRPQGARTGELFF
size: .
V: TRBV7-2
D: TRBD1
J: TRBJ2-2

DNA: TGTGCCAGCAGCCAAGTCGGAACAGCTACTAACTATGGCTACACCTTC
CDR3: CASSQVGTATNYGYTF
size: .
V: TRBV16
D: .
J: TRBJ1-2

DNA: TGTGCCAGCAGTACCGGGACAAGCAAGGGCTACACCTTC
CDR3: CASSTGTSKGYTF
size: .
V: TRBV2
D: .
J: TRBJ1-2

DNA: TGTGCCAGCAGCAAAGAGAGGGGACTACTCTACGAGCAGTACTTC
CDR3: CASSKERGLLYEQYF
size: .
V: TRBV11-1
D: TRBD2
J: TRBJ2-7

DNA: TGTGCCAGCAGGCCGGGCCGGACAGCAACAAAAACCTACGAGCAGTACTTC
CDR3: CASRPGRTATKTYEQYF
size: .
V: TRBV7-8
D: .
J: TRBJ2-7

DNA: TGTGCCAGCACCATGACAGGGCTAGGTCAAACTGAAGCTTTCTTT
CDR3: CASTMTGLGQTEAFF
size: few
V: TRBV6-6
D: TRBD1
J: TRBJ1-1

DNA: TGTGCCAGCAGTGCCACTAGCGCGGCTGGCGAGCAGTACTTC
CDR3: CASSATSAAGEQYF
size: few
V: TRBV3-1/TRBV3-2
D: TRBD2
J: TRBJ2-7

DNA: TGTGCCAGCCAACCTCGCCGGGGCGAGCAGTACTTC
CDR3: CASQPRRGEQYF
size: .
V: TRBV6-6
D: .
J: TRBJ2-7

DNA: TGCGCCAGCAGCCAAGAGGTGGCGGGGGAGCAGTTCTTC
CDR3: CASSQEVAGEQFF
size: .
V: TRBV4-1
D: .
J: TRBJ2-1

DNA: TGTGCCAGCAGCTTATATGAAGGGGAAGGCTATGGCTACACCTTC
CDR3: CASSLYEGEGYGYTF
size: .
V: TRBV13
D: .
J: TRBJ1-2

DNA: TGTGCCAGCAGCCAAGACTACCGGGACAGGGGGGTGGATACGCAGTATTTT
CDR3: CASSQDYRDRGVDTQYF
size: .
V: TRBV3-1/TRBV3-2
D: TRBD1
J: TRBJ2-3

DNA: TGCGCCAGCAAGAGGTGGGGGGGAAACACCGGGGAGCTGTTTTTT
CDR3: CASKRWGGNTGELFF
size: .
V: TRBV10-2
D: TRBD2
J: TRBJ2-2

DNA: TGCAGCGCCGTGGCTGGTGGCGCAGGGAACTCAATCGCTGGGGCCAACGTCCTGACTTTC
CDR3: CSAVAGGAGNSIAGANVLTF
size: .
V: TRBV29-1
D: .
J: TRBJ2-6

DNA: TGTGCCAGCAGCTTAGGGAGGGGAGATGGCTACACCTTC
CDR3: CASSLGRGDGYTF
size: .
V: TRBV11-3
D: .
J: TRBJ1-2

DNA: TGTGCCATCCAGGGGGTCGACTATGGCTACACCTTC
CDR3: CAIQGVDYGYTF
size: .
V: TRBV30
D: TRBD1
J: TRBJ1-2

DNA: TGCAGCGTTGAAGAGGGACAGGGTCTCCCCCAGCATTTT
CDR3: CSVEEGQGLPQHF
size: once
V: TRBV29-1
D: TRBD1
J: TRBJ1-5